This TCR beta chain was obtained from a study of naive CD8 T cells in extremely preterm neonates. Whole-study findings and limits: The authors flagged variable productive template counts in preterm samples. Relative to older groups, preterm infants had shorter, less trimmed CDR3s with fewer N additions. Term neonates roughly 0.4%, young children about 0.029%, adults about 0.01%; preterm neonates shared 2.5% to 3%.

This CDR3 contains 14 residues. The germline V and J ends were trimmed by 1 base and 6 bases, with 10 bases remaining between them. The germline V gene has CDR1 SEHNR and CDR2 FQNEAQ (reference sequence). Healthy nonsmoking adults and healthy children aged roughly 16-60 months donated peripheral blood. About this clone: The antigen remains unidentified.

This table comes from immunoSEQ multiplex PCR, and its TCRdb copy is limited to in-frame clones, with some not included. The sample holds about 5,100 clones; under 99% are singletons and the top ten take 0.55% to 0.6%. The V call is TRBV7-9, the J call TRBJ2-1; a weak D match, TRBD2 (6 bases). This clonotype originated in a human donor in good health. Sequenced material: naive CD8+ T cells from blood. Here the CDR3 DNA reads TGTGCCAGCAGCTTAGTTGCTAGCGTCAATGAGCAGTTCTTC. Protein product: CASSLVASVNEQFF.